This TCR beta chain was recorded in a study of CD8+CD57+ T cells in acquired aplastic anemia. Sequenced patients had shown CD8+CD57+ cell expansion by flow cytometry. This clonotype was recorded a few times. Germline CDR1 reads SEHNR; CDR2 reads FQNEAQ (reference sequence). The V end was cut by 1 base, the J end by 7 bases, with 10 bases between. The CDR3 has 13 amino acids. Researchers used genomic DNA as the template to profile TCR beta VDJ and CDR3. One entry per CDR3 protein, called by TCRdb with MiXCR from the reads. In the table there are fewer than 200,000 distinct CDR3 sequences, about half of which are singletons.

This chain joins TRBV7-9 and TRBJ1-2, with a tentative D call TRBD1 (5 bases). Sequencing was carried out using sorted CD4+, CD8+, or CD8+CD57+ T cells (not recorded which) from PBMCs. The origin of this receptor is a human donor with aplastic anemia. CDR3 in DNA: TGTGCCAGCAGCTTAGTTCCGGGGCCTGGCTACACCTTC. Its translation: CASSLVPGPGYTF.